The 6 T cell receptor beta chains below were found in one sample sequenced in a study of blood T cells in healthy people across ages. Then a second PCR, running about 7 to 11 cycles, was carried out with a sample-barcoded 5' primer and a J-beta primer mix. TCRdb recomputed calls from the 5' RACE reads with MiXCR, one row per CDR3 protein. The table has 600,000 or so distinct CDR3 sequences, about 30% seen once. Sequences were obtained from blood. These receptor sequences come from a woman aged 80 or over in good health.

This clonotype was detected many times. The genes are TRBV7-4 and TRBJ2-4; D possibly corresponds to TRBD1 (6 bases). Germline V lookup: CDR1 SGHVT, CDR2 SQSDAQ. The CDR3 runs 14 residues. With 5 bases removed from V and 3 bases from J, the gap between germline ends came to 11 bases. CDR3 bases: TGTGCCAGCAGCCGAGGGGGTAGCAAAAACATTCAGTACTTC. The encoded protein is CASSRGGSKNIQYF.

Comments on this clonotype: A read error is possible here, since a much larger clone lies one base away. Here the CDR3 DNA reads TGTACCAGCAGCTTACTTGGCGGGAATGAAAAACTGTTTTTT. It specifies CTSSLLGGNEKLFF. The rearrangement uses TRBV7-9 and TRBJ1-4; D gene unclear. The CDR3 loop spans 14 amino acids. The germline gives CDR1 SEHNR, CDR2 FQNEAQ (reference sequence). Variable domain in full (rest from reference TRBV7-9 and TRBJ1-4): DTGVSQNPRHKITKRGQNVTFRCDPISEHNRLYWYRQTLGQGPEFLTYFQNEAQLEKSRLLSDRFSAERPKGSFSTLEIQRTEQGDSAMYLCTSSLLGGNEKLFFGSGTQLSVL.

This clonotype was observed a few times. Just one base apart from a much larger clone, this may be a read error. CDR3 region: CASSTGTGRPGYTF. The CDR3 DNA sequence: TGTGCCAGCAGTACGGGGACAGGCCGGCCTGGCTACACCTTC. This chain uses TRBV12-3 or TRBV12-4 with TRBJ1-2; 8 bases line up with TRBD1. The CDR3 is 14 residues long. V was clipped by 5 bases and J by 7 bases; unmatched bases: 9.

Ten or more counts support this clonotype. This sequence joins TRBV6-5 and TRBJ2-3, with D possibly matching TRBD1 (6 bases). The CDR3 runs to 15 residues. The germline gives CDR1 MNHEY, CDR2 SVGAGI. The ends were cut back, 2 bases at V and 6 bases at J, with 15 bases in the middle. DNA for the CDR3: TGTGCCAGCAGTTACGTGCCACAGGGATGGGATACGCAGTATTTT. Its protein product is CASSYVPQGWDTQYF.

The table lists this clonotype with many counts. The chain couples TRBV6-1 to TRBJ2-3, with TRBD2 as a possible D gene (6 bases). The length of the CDR3 is 17 residues. In germline, CDR1 is MNHNS, CDR2 SASEGT. Between the trimmed V and J ends, which lost 4 bases and 2 bases, there was a span of 19 bases. The CDR3: CASSAMTRGVSTDTQYF. CDR3 coding DNA: TGTGCCAGCAGTGCCATGACTAGAGGGGTTTCCACAGATACGCAGTATTTT.

V usage is TRBV4-2 and J usage is TRBJ2-5; D may be TRBD1 or TRBD2 (6 bases each). The CDR3 is 16 amino acids. V gave up 0 bases and J gave up 5 bases, with 16 bases separating them. Germline lookup yields CDR1 LGHNA and CDR2 YNFKEQ. CDR3 sequence: CASSQDLGGSGETQYF. The CDR3, as DNA: TGTGCCAGCAGCCAAGATCTGGGGGGCTCAGGGGAGACCCAGTACTTC.